This is a list of T cell receptor beta chains from one sample in a study of blood T cell repertoires in COVID-19. The assay was immunoSEQ multiplex PCR, and TCRdb's table has in-frame clones only and misses some. Of about 160,000 clones in the sample, around 82% are singletons; the top ten hold roughly 6.4%. The specimen sequenced was peripheral blood. The source is a woman aged 40 to 50 with COVID-19, enrolled during active disease. CDR3s include the opening cysteine and the closing phenylalanine or tryptophan. A D gene is named only where the DNA matches it firmly. Size is omitted from some rows. Given values are once, few, many or a class for expanded clones.

size	J	D	V	CDR3	DNA
.	TRBJ1-2	TRBD1	TRBV6-4	CASRPEGQGAYGYTF	TGTGCCAGCAGGCCAGAGGGACAGGGGGCCTATGGCTACACCTTC
once	TRBJ2-1	.	TRBV19	CASSGQTVQEQFF	TGTGCCAGTAGTGGACAGACTGTACAGGAGCAGTTCTTC
few	TRBJ1-1	TRBD1	TRBV15	CATSSGQGIAEAFF	TGTGCCACCAGCAGTGGACAGGGGATAGCTGAAGCTTTCTTT
once	TRBJ1-2	.	TRBV30	CALLQVSGYTF	TGTGCCTTACTACAGGTGTCTGGCTACACCTTC
.	TRBJ2-3	TRBD2	TRBV19	CASSMGLAGYDTQYF	TGTGCCAGTAGTATGGGTCTAGCGGGTTATGATACGCAGTATTTT
once	TRBJ1-2	.	TRBV5-4	CASSFPLEANYGYTF	TGTGCCAGCAGCTTCCCCCTGGAGGCTAACTATGGCTACACCTTC
.	TRBJ2-5	.	TRBV5-1	CASSFRGTLGKETQYF	TGCGCCAGCAGCTTCAGGGGAACCCTGGGGAAGGAGACCCAGTACTTC
.	TRBJ1-2	.	TRBV7-8	CASSLVAGLDYGYTF	TGTGCCAGCAGCTTAGTAGCAGGGTTGGACTATGGCTACACCTTC
many	TRBJ1-1	TRBD1	TRBV19	CASRIQGAAEAFF	TGTGCCAGTAGAATACAGGGGGCCGCAGAAGCTTTCTTT
.	TRBJ2-1	TRBD2	TRBV28	CASSFLAGNNEQFF	TGTGCCAGCAGTTTTCTAGCGGGGAACAATGAGCAGTTCTTC
.	TRBJ1-2	.	TRBV7-9	CASSLAGGARVYGYTF	TGTGCCAGCAGCTTAGCGGGGGGTGCCAGGGTCTATGGCTACACCTTC
.	TRBJ2-4	TRBD2	TRBV6-6	CASISGIGIQYF	TGTGCCAGCATTAGCGGGATCGGCATTCAGTACTTC
.	TRBJ2-5	.	TRBV12-3/TRBV12-4	CASAGQTQETQYF	TGTGCCAGCGCGGGACAGACCCAAGAGACCCAGTACTTC
.	TRBJ2-2	TRBD2	TRBV27	CASSYRGRGNTGELFF	TGTGCCAGCAGTTACCGGGGGAGGGGGAACACCGGGGAGCTGTTTTTT
.	TRBJ2-7	TRBD2	TRBV11-2	CASSLDTGTSRAQYF	TGTGCCAGCAGCTTAGACACCGGGACTAGCCGAGCGCAGTACTTC
.	TRBJ2-1	.	TRBV5-6	CASSFRPAYSYNEQFF	TGTGCCAGCAGCTTTCGGCCAGCGTACTCCTACAATGAGCAGTTCTTC
.	TRBJ2-7	TRBD1	TRBV4-1	CASSRILRGTGSYEQYF	TGCGCCAGCAGCCGCATCCTTAGGGGGACAGGGTCCTACGAGCAGTACTTC
.	TRBJ1-6	.	TRBV9	CASSVRHGNSPLHF	TGTGCCAGCAGCGTAAGGCACGGGAATTCACCCCTCCACTTT
.	TRBJ2-4	.	TRBV2	CASSEARSGGNIQYF	TGTGCCAGCAGTGAAGCGCGGTCAGGGGGGAACATTCAGTACTTC
.	TRBJ2-1	.	TRBV3-1/TRBV3-2	CASSQVPDNEQFF	TGTGCCAGCAGCCAAGTACCGGACAATGAGCAGTTCTTC
.	TRBJ2-4	TRBD1	TRBV19	CASSIGTGLNIQYF	TGTGCCAGTTCCATCGGGACAGGATTAAACATTCAGTACTTC
.	TRBJ2-5	.	TRBV12-3/TRBV12-4	CASSSGKKETQYF	TGTGCCAGCAGTTCCGGGAAAAAAGAGACCCAGTACTTC
.	TRBJ1-1	.	TRBV6-5	CASSRQMNTEAFF	TGTGCCAGCAGTCGACAGATGAACACTGAAGCTTTCTTT
.	TRBJ2-5	TRBD2	TRBV27	CASKISAGGVETQYF	TGTGCCAGCAAAATTTCAGCGGGAGGGGTAGAGACCCAGTACTTC
.	TRBJ1-1	.	TRBV30	CAWSRTGEAFF	TGTGCCTGGAGTCGGACGGGGGAAGCTTTCTTT
once	TRBJ2-5	.	TRBV5-1	CASSLGDSGETQYF	TGCGCCAGCAGCTTGGGTGACAGCGGGGAGACCCAGTACTTC
.	TRBJ1-4	TRBD1	TRBV6-6	CASTDRGQPTNEKLFF	TGTGCCAGCACTGACAGGGGACAACCAACTAATGAAAAACTGTTTTTT
many	TRBJ2-5	TRBD2	TRBV10-1	CASSASGITAQYF	TGCGCCAGCAGTGCTAGCGGGATCACGGCCCAGTACTTC
.	TRBJ2-7	TRBD1	TRBV6-5	CASGYLGQWGEQYF	TGTGCCAGCGGCTACTTGGGACAGTGGGGCGAGCAGTACTTC
.	TRBJ2-3	.	TRBV29-1	CSVARSRDSTDTQYF	TGCAGCGTTGCAAGGTCGCGGGATTCCACAGATACGCAGTATTTT